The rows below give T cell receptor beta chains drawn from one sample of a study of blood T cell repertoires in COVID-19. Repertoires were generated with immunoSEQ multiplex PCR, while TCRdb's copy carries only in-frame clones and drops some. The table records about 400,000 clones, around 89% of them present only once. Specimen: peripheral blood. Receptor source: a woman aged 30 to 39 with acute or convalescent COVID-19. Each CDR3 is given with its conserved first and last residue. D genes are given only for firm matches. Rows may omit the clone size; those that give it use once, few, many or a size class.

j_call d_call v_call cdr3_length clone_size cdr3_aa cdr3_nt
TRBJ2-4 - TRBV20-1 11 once CSVAPGNIQYF TGCAGTGTAGCCCCAGGGAACATTCAGTACTTC
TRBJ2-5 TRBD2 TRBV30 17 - CAWSKLAGGNIQETQYF TGTGCCTGGAGTAAGCTAGCGGGGGGCAATATACAAGAGACCCAGTACTTC
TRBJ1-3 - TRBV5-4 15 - CASSLAGLSGNTIYF TGTGCCAGCAGCTTGGCTGGACTCTCTGGAAACACCATATATTTT
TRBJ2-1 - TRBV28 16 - CASSFLSRLPHNEQFF TGTGCCAGCAGTTTCCTGTCCAGACTCCCACACAATGAGCAGTTCTTC
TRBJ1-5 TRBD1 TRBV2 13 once CASGTGPGQPQHF TGTGCCAGCGGGACAGGGCCGGGTCAGCCCCAGCATTTT
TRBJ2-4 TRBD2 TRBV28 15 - CASSQLAGTKNIQYF TGTGCCAGCAGTCAGCTAGCGGGGACCAAAAACATTCAGTACTTC
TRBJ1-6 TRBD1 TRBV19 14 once CASRLGTANSPLHF TGTGCCAGTAGGTTGGGGACAGCCAATTCACCCCTCCACTTT
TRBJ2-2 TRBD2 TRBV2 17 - CASSVGLAGTNTGELFF TGTGCCAGCAGTGTCGGGCTAGCGGGGACGAACACCGGGGAGCTGTTTTTT
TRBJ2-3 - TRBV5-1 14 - CASSLGGSTDTQYF TGCGCCAGCAGCTTGGGCGGGAGCACAGATACGCAGTATTTT
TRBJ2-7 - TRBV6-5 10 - CASGSYEQYF TGTGCCAGCGGGAGCTACGAGCAGTACTTC
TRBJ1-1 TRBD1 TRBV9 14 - CASSTGARGTEAFF TGTGCCAGCAGCACAGGGGCTCGGGGCACTGAAGCTTTCTTT
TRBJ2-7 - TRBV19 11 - CASSNSYEQYF TGTGCCAGTAGCAATTCCTACGAGCAGTACTTC
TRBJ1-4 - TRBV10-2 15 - CASSEWGGTNEKLFF TGCGCCAGCTCCGAATGGGGGGGAACTAATGAAAAACTGTTTTTT
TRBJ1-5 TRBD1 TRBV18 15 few CASSPDRGGNQPQHF TGTGCCAGCTCACCGGACAGGGGAGGGAATCAGCCCCAGCATTTT
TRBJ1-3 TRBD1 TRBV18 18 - CASSPPVGTATRENTIYF TGTGCCAGCTCACCACCGGTTGGGACAGCAACCAGGGAAAACACCATATATTTT
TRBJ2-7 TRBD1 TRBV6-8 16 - CASSYPGQIFSYEQYF TGTGCCAGCAGTTACCCGGGACAGATTTTCTCCTACGAGCAGTACTTC
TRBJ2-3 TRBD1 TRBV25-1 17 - CASDEGSGTGSTDTQYF TGTGCCAGCGATGAAGGATCCGGGACAGGGTCCACAGATACGCAGTATTTT
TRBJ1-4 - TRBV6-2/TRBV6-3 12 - CASSYFGGGLFF TGTGCCAGCAGTTACTTCGGGGGAGGACTGTTTTTT
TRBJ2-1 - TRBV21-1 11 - CASTESLEQFF TGTGCCAGCACTGAGTCGTTGGAGCAGTTCTTC
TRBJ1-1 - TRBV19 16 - CASRVQGQRGGTEAFF TGTGCCAGTAGGGTACAGGGCCAACGCGGGGGGACTGAAGCTTTCTTT
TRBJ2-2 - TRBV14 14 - CASSQGVTTGELFF TGTGCCAGCAGCCAAGGAGTTACCACCGGGGAGCTGTTTTTT
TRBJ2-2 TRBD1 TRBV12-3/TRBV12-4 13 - CASKGGLRRELFF TGTGCCAGCAAAGGGGGCCTGCGAAGGGAGCTGTTTTTT
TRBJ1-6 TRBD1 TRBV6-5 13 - CASQGQGNSPLHF TGTGCCAGCCAGGGACAGGGGAACTCACCCCTCCACTTT
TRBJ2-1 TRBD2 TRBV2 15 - CASSGGLASAGEQFF TGTGCCAGCAGTGGGGGACTAGCCTCCGCTGGGGAGCAGTTCTTC
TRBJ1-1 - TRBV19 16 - CASSIGRRDKNTEAFF TGTGCCAGTAGTATAGGCCGCCGGGACAAGAACACTGAAGCTTTCTTT
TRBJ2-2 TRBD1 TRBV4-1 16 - CASSLRDRGDGGELFF TGCGCCAGCAGCCTCCGGGACAGGGGAGATGGCGGGGAGCTGTTTTTT
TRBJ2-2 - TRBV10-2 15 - CASSERRANTGELFF TGCGCCAGCAGTGAGCGACGGGCGAACACCGGGGAGCTGTTTTTT
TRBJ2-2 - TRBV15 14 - CATSETPNTGELFF TGTGCCACCAGCGAGACACCCAACACCGGGGAGCTGTTTTTT
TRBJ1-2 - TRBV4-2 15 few CASSQGRSQRYGYTF TGTGCCAGCAGCCAAGGGCGGTCGCAGCGATATGGCTACACCTTC
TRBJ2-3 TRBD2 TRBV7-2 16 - CASSLGAGRVADTQYF TGTGCCAGCAGCTTAGGAGCGGGGAGGGTGGCAGATACGCAGTATTTT
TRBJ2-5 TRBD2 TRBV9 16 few CASSPHSGVIQETQYF TGTGCCAGCAGCCCCCACAGCGGGGTGATCCAAGAGACCCAGTACTTC
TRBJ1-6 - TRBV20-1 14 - CSASTGHINSPLHF TGCAGTGCTAGTACGGGACACATTAATTCACCCCTCCACTTT
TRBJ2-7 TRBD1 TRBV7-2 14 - CASSAWTGPYEQYF TGTGCCAGCAGCGCGTGGACAGGGCCCTACGAGCAGTACTTC
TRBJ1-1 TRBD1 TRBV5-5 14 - CASSLTGGDTEAFF TGTGCCAGCAGCTTGACAGGGGGTGACACTGAAGCTTTCTTT
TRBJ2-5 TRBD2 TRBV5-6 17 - CASSLQFEGTIQETQYF TGTGCCAGCAGCTTGCAGTTTGAGGGGACTATACAAGAGACCCAGTACTTC
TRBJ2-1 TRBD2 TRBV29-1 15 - CSVYPSGVDYNEQFF TGCAGCGTCTACCCTAGCGGGGTTGACTACAATGAGCAGTTCTTC
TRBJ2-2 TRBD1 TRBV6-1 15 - CASSESITGAGELFF TGTGCCAGCAGTGAATCCATTACAGGGGCCGGGGAGCTGTTTTTT
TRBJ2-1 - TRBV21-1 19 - CASSKGVAGGFIGNNEQFF TGTGCCAGCAGCAAAGGGGTAGCGGGGGGGTTTATCGGGAACAATGAGCAGTTCTTC
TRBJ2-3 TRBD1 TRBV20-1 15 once CSASRDRGLTDTQYF TGCAGTGCTAGTAGGGACAGGGGGCTGACAGATACGCAGTATTTT
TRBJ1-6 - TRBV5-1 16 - CASSYGQSSYNSPLHF TGCGCCAGCAGCTACGGACAGAGCTCCTATAATTCACCCCTCCACTTT
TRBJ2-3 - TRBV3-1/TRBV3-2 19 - CASSLHKGGGSSSTDTQYF TGTGCCAGCAGCCTACATAAGGGGGGGGGAAGTTCTAGCACAGATACGCAGTATTTT
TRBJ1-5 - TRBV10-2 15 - CASSRIGGSNQPQHF TGCGCCAGCAGCCGAATCGGGGGTAGCAATCAGCCCCAGCATTTT
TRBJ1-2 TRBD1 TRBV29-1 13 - CSVWDRANYGYTF TGCAGCGTCTGGGACAGGGCGAACTATGGCTACACCTTC
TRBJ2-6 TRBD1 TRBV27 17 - CASSRDRGAGGANVLTF TGTGCCAGCAGCCGGGACAGGGGAGCGGGAGGGGCCAACGTCCTGACTTTC
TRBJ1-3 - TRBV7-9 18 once CASSLLGTLPDSGNTIYF TGTGCCAGCAGCTTATTAGGGACACTGCCCGACTCTGGAAACACCATATATTTT
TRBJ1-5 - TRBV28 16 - CASVRVGGYSNQPQHF TGTGCCAGCGTAAGGGTCGGAGGGTACAGCAATCAGCCCCAGCATTTT
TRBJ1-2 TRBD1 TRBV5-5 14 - CASSLGGQIRGYTF TGTGCCAGCAGCTTGGGGGGACAGATCCGCGGCTACACCTTC
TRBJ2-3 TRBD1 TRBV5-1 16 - CASSFRTGGGTDTQYF TGCGCCAGCAGCTTTAGGACAGGGGGAGGCACAGATACGCAGTATTTT
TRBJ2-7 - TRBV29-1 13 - CSAVDSQAYEQYF TGCAGCGCCGTCGACAGCCAAGCCTACGAGCAGTACTTC
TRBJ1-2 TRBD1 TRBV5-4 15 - CASSLDRTGPGGYTF TGTGCCAGCAGCTTGGACCGGACAGGTCCGGGCGGCTACACCTTC
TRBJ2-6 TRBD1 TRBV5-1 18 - CASKDPGTVVSGANVLTF TGCGCCAGCAAAGACCCCGGGACAGTAGTCTCTGGGGCCAACGTCCTGACTTTC
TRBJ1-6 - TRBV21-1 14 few CASSKDRFYSPLHF TGTGCCAGCAGCAAAGACAGGTTTTATTCACCCCTCCACTTT
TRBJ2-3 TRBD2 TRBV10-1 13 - CASSATSLGTQYF TGCGCCAGCAGTGCGACTAGCTTAGGTACGCAGTATTTT
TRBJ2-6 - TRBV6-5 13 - CATKGQGANVLTF TGTGCCACCAAAGGACAGGGGGCCAACGTCCTGACTTTC
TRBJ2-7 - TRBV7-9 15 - CASRRNAGGSYEQYF TGTGCCAGCCGTCGCAATGCTGGAGGTTCATACGAGCAGTACTTC